These 14 T cell receptor beta chains share one sample of origin, sequenced in a study of T-cell reconstitution after alpha-beta-depleted transplantation in children. Unique molecular identifiers tagged the TCRbeta library. TCRdb independently ran MiXCR on the PCR reads; one entry per CDR3 protein. Here the sample spans 700,000 or so distinct CDR3 sequences, under 15% being singletons. The sequenced sample was PBMCs, obtained before TCRalphabeta/CD19-depleted stem cell transplant. Source of these receptors: a girl aged 2-10 years with congenital amegakaryocytic thrombocytopenia, due to receive a stem cell transplant.

This clonotype has only a few counts. This chain links TRBV7-8 with TRBJ2-3, with D perhaps matching TRBD1 (6 bases). The CDR3 consists of 15 residues. Germline V lookup: CDR1 SGHVS, CDR2 FQNEAQ. Trimming removed 3 bases from V and 4 bases from J, with 14 bases in between. The CDR3 spells CASSFIGGAADTQYF. In DNA form, the CDR3 reads TGTGCCAGCAGCTTTATTGGGGGCGCCGCAGATACGCAGTATTTT.

In its sample, this clonotype was seen many times. The chain's CDR3 is CASSLTGPSFTDTQYF. The CDR3 DNA follows: TGTGCCAGCAGCCTGACAGGACCTTCGTTCACAGATACGCAGTATTTT. The chain combines TRBV7-9 with TRBJ2-3; perhaps TRBD1 as D (6 bases). The V gene's germline CDR1 is SEHNR and CDR2 FQNEAQ (reference sequence). This CDR3 region has 16 residues. The V gene lost 5 bases and the J gene lost 2 bases, with 17 bases spanning the gap.

This clonotype was counted at least ten times. V usage is TRBV5-1 and J usage is TRBJ2-1, with 7 bases that match TRBD2. The CDR3 spans 14 residues. Germline V gives CDR1 SGHRS, CDR2 YFSETQ. V shed 1 base and J 5 bases; nucleotides not matched to a gene: 3. The DNA for the CDR3 is TGCGCCAGCAGCTTGCCCGGGAGGAACAATGAGCAGTTCTTC. This codes for CASSLPGRNNEQFF. The variable domain in full, with the rest retrieved from reference TRBV5-1 and TRBJ2-1, is KAGVTQTPRYLIKTRGQQVTLSCSPISGHRSVSWYQQTPGQGLQFLFEYFSETQRNKGNFPGRFSGRQFSNSRSEMNVSTLELGDSALYLCASSLPGRNNEQFFGPGTRLTVL.

This clonotype came up many times. This chain links TRBV5-1 with TRBJ2-7, with 8 bases lining up with TRBD1. J was trimmed by 5 bases and V by 4 bases; bases with no gene match: 14. The CDR3 is 16 residues long. CDR1 SGHRS and CDR2 YFSETQ come from the germline V gene. CDR3 in DNA: TGCGCCAGCAGCGAAACTCAGGGGGCGTTTTCCCACGAGCAGTACTTC. Protein: CASSETQGAFSHEQYF.

This clonotype appeared a few times. V and J are TRBV9 and TRBJ1-1; D is undetermined. CDR3 length: 14 residues. V lost 0 bases and J lost 2, with 8 bases in between. Germline CDR1 and CDR2: SGDLS and YYNGEE. CDR3 nucleotides: TGTGCCAGCAGCGTAGTCTCAGGAAACACTGAAGCTTTCTTT. This encodes CASSVVSGNTEAFF.

The chain carries TRBV18 and TRBJ2-2; 7 bases are a match to TRBD1. Germline values: CDR1 KGHSH, CDR2 LQKENI. The V gene end was trimmed by 4 bases and the J gene end by 1 base; junction bases not matched to a gene: 6. The CDR3 covers 16 residues. The DNA of the CDR3 is TGTGCCAGCTCACGCATTGGGACAGAGAACACCGGGGAGCTGTTTTTT. Residues: CASSRIGTENTGELFF.

The sample holds a few counts of this clonotype. The chain is built from TRBV5-1 and TRBJ2-2; tentatively, D is TRBD2 (6 bases). Germline V gives CDR1 SGHRS, CDR2 YFSETQ. The CDR3 totals 15 residues. V dropped 2 bases and J dropped 3 bases, with 11 bases sitting between them. The CDR3 protein is CASSFKDYYTGELFF. Here the CDR3 DNA reads TGCGCCAGCAGCTTCAAGGACTATTACACCGGGGAGCTGTTTTTT.

The J gene is TRBJ2-6, the V gene TRBV2; the D is unclear. Trimming stripped 5 bases from V and 3 bases from J, with 8 bases between. The CDR3 loop spans 14 amino acids. The germline V gene encodes CDR1 SNHLY and CDR2 FYNNEI. The CDR3 protein is CASSPDGGANVLTF. The CDR3 bases are TGTGCCAGCAGTCCAGACGGTGGGGCCAACGTCCTGACTTTC. The whole variable domain, remainder taken from reference TRBV2 and TRBJ2-6, is EPEVTQTPSHQVTQMGQEVILRCVPISNHLYFYWYRQILGQKVEFLVSFYNNEISEKSEIFDDQFSVERPDGSNFTLKIRSTKLEDSAMYFCASSPDGGANVLTFGAGSRLTVL.

This clonotype has only a few counts. The V call is TRBV7-9, the J call TRBJ2-1, with 9 bases identical to TRBD2. J lost 7 bases, V lost 2 bases, and 3 bases had no gene match. The CDR3 has 14 amino acids. The germline V gene encodes CDR1 SEHNR and CDR2 FQNEAQ (reference sequence). CDR3 in DNA: TGTGCCAGCAGCTTACAGACTAGCGGAAATGAGCAGTTCTTC. Translated: CASSLQTSGNEQFF.

This clonotype came up many times. The V gene is TRBV29-1, the J gene TRBJ1-1; D remains unclear. This CDR3 has 12 amino acids. Per the germline V gene, CDR1 is SQVTM and CDR2 is ANQGSEA. V was trimmed by 6 bases and J by 11 bases, leaving 19 bases between them. CDR3 sequence (DNA): TGCAGCGTCGTTGACAAGGCCCAACAGGCTTTCTTT. Amino acids: CSVVDKAQQAFF.

In this sample, this clonotype turned up once. J is TRBJ2-7 and V is TRBV11-2; unclear D gene. This CDR3 has 14 residues. Germline CDR1 and CDR2: SGHAT and FQNNGV. Trimming cost V 0 bases and J 6 bases, with 12 bases left between them. The CDR3 DNA follows: TGTGCCAGCAGCTTAGATCCCCAGACGGGCGAGCAGTACTTC. It specifies CASSLDPQTGEQYF.

The sample holds many counts of this clonotype. The chain joins TRBV29-1 to TRBJ2-7; perhaps TRBD1 as D (5 bases). The CDR3 runs 12 residues. Per the germline V gene, CDR1 is SQVTM and CDR2 is ANQGSEA. V dropped 3 bases and J dropped 2 bases, with 8 bases sitting between them. The CDR3, as DNA: TGCAGCGTTGAGACAGAGGCCTACGAGCAGTACTTC. Amino acid sequence: CSVETEAYEQYF.

This clonotype came up a few times. The chain combines TRBV5-1 with TRBJ2-3; 8 positions match TRBD2. Trimming removed 5 bases from V and 3 bases from J; junction bases left unmatched: 11. The CDR3 is 16 residues long. Germline CDR1 SGHRS, CDR2 YFSETQ. In DNA form, the CDR3 reads TGCGCCAGCAGGAGGAGCGGGAGAGGGGGAACAGATACGCAGTATTTT. This codes for CASRRSGRGGTDTQYF.

This chain links TRBV27 with TRBJ1-2, with D maybe TRBD1 (6 bases). Per germline, CDR1 MNHEY and CDR2 SMNVEV (reference sequence). The CDR3 contains 17 residues. V gave up 4 bases and J gave up 4 bases, with 22 bases separating them. CDR3 nucleotides: TGTGCCAGCAGTTCCGGGGGGGCGGCGCGGTCGTTCTATGGCTACACCTTC. Amino acid sequence: CASSSGGAARSFYGYTF.